The 5 T cell receptor beta chains reported below all come from one sample, sequenced in a study of T and B cells in COVID-19 patients. Multiplex PCR with BIOMED2 TRB-A/B primer pools amplified TRB rearrangements. MiXCR was run by TCRdb on the multiplex PCR reads, yielding one entry per CDR3 protein. The repertoire has roughly 21,000 distinct CDR3 sequences, approximately 29% of them found once; the top ten carry around 2.1%. Blood genomic DNA input for TRB amplification was about 250-500 ng. Sequencing used blood. The receptors shown here come from a human donor who had recovered from COVID-19.

This clonotype came up a few times. The CDR3 region has the DNA TGTGCCAGCACCCCTGGCCCGGTGAACACTGAAGCTTTCTTT. It encodes CASTPGPVNTEAFF. The gene calls are TRBV6-5 and TRBJ1-1; the D is unclear. Trimming shortened V by 7 bases and J by 0 bases, and 12 bases separated the two germline ends. The CDR3 has 14 residues. The germline V gene encodes CDR1 MNHEY and CDR2 SVGAGI.

This sequence joins TRBV5-6 and TRBJ2-1; 9 bases are shared with TRBD1. J gave up 10 bases and V 1 base, and 15 bases lay outside the gene matches. Germline V gene lookup returns CDR1 SGHDT and CDR2 YYEEEE. The CDR3 covers 17 residues. For the CDR3, the DNA is TGTGCCAGCAGCTTGATTGGGGACAGGGCCGTCTCCTACGAGCAGTTCTTC. Amino acids: CASSLIGDRAVSYEQFF.

The chain is built from TRBV6-5 and TRBJ2-1; 11 bases fit TRBD1. Germline CDR1 is MNHEY and CDR2 is SVGAGI. The V gene end was trimmed by 10 bases and the J gene end by 7 bases; junction bases not matched to a gene: 12. The CDR3 covers 15 residues. The CDR3 loop is CAITKGTGGYNEQFF. The CDR3 nucleotides read TGTGCCATCACGAAGGGGACAGGGGGTTATAATGAGCAGTTCTTC.

The chain uses TRBV5-1 and TRBJ2-3, with TRBD2 identical over 12 bases. V was pared by 0 bases and J by 3 bases, with 8 bases of the junction left unmatched. CDR3 length equals 18 residues. Per germline, CDR1 SGHRS and CDR2 YFSETQ. In DNA form, the CDR3 reads TGCGCCAGCAGCTTGGAGGGACTAGCGGGTTATATTACAGATACGCAGTATTTT. This encodes CASSLEGLAGYITDTQYF.

By sample share, this clonotype is medium-sized. The chain combines TRBV30 with TRBJ2-5; 12 bases align to TRBD1. The V and J ends lost 2 bases and 5 bases, in that order; junction bases with no gene match: 9. CDR1 and CDR2 (germline): GTSNPN, SVGIG (reference sequence). There are 16 residues in the CDR3. CDR3 loop: CAWSRFGTGGRETQYF. The CDR3 coding sequence is TGTGCCTGGAGTCGGTTCGGGACAGGGGGCAGGGAGACCCAGTACTTC.